This T cell receptor beta chain is from a study of cytomegalovirus exposure and HLA in healthy donors. The study, taken as a whole, reports: In vitro work confirmed that a few CMV-associated chains recognize CMV antigens.

The CDR3 spans 18 residues. CDR1 SGHAT and CDR2 FQNNGV come from the germline V gene. Unmatched junction bases numbered 18, after V lost 2 bases and J lost 6 bases. The PCR contained 60 Vbeta and 13 Jbeta primers. Some clones are missing from TCRdb's copy, which holds only in-frame ones; the method was immunoSEQ multiplex PCR. The table lists 150,000 to 200,000 clones, more than 65% of them singletons. About this clone itself: Antigen unknown.

The TCR was taken from a woman aged 25 to 39 in good health and CMV-seronegative. The chain has TRBV11-2 and TRBJ2-7; 8 nucleotides line up with TRBD1. Specimen: PBMCs. The CDR3 nucleotides read TGTGCCAGCAGCTTAACGGCCCCAGGGGGCGGAATATTGTCCGAGCAGTACTTC. Amino acid sequence: CASSLTAPGGGILSEQYF.